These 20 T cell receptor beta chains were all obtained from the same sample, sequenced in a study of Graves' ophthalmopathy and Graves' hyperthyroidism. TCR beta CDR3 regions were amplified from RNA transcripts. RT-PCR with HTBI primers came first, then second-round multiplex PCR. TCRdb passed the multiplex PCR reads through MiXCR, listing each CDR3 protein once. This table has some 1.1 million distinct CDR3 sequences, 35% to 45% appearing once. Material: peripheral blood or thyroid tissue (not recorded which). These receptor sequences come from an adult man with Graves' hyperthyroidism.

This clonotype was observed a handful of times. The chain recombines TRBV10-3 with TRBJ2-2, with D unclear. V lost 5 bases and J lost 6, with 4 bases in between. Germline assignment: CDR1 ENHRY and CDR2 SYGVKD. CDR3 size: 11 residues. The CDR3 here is CAISLSGELFF. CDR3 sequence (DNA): TGTGCCATCAGTTTATCCGGGGAGCTGTTTTTT.

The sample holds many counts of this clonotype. This CDR3 reads CASSLWGQGNEETQYF. The CDR3 DNA reads TGCGCCAGCAGCTTGTGGGGACAGGGAAATGAAGAGACCCAGTACTTC. The chain couples TRBV5-1 to TRBJ2-5, with TRBD1 matching 9 bases. Per the germline V gene, CDR1 is SGHRS and CDR2 is YFSETQ. The J segment lost 3 bases and the V segment lost 1 base, leaving 7 bases of the junction unmatched. The CDR3 totals 16 residues.

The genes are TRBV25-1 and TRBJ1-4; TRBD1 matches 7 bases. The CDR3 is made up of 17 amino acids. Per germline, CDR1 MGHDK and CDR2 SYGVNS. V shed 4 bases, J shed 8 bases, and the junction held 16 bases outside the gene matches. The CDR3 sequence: CASSGRQNTGDSEKLFF. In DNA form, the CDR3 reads TGTGCCAGCAGTGGGAGGCAGAACACCGGGGACAGCGAAAAACTGTTTTTT.

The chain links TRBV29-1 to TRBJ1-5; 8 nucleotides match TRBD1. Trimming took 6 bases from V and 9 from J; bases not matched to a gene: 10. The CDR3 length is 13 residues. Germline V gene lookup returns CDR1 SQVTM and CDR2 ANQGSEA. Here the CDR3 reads CSVTQGVAGPQHF. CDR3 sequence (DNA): TGCAGCGTAACACAGGGGGTAGCGGGGCCCCAGCATTTT.

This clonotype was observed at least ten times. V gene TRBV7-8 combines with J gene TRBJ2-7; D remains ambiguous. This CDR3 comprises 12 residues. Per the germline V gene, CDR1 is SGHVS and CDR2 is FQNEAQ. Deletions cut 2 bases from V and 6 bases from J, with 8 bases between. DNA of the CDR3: TGTGCCAGCAGCTTAATAAGCGCCGAGCAGTACTTC. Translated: CASSLISAEQYF.

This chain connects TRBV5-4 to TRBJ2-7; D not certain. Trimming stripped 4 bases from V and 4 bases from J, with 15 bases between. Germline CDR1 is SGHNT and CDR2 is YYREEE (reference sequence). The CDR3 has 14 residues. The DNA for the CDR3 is TGTGCCAGCAGCCGACGTGAAAGCGCATACGAGCAGTACTTC. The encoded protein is CASSRRESAYEQYF.

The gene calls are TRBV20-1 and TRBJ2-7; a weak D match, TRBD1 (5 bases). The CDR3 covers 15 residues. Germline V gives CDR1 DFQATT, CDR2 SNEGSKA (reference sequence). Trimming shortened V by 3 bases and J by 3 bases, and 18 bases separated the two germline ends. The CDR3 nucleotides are TGCAGTGCTAGGCTGAGCTTTGGGGCAAACTACGAGCAGTACTTC. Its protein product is CSARLSFGANYEQYF.

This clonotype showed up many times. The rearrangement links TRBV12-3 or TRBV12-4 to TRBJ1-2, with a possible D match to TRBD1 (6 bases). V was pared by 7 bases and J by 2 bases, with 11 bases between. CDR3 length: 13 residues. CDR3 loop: CASTLGTNYGYTF. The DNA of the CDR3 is TGTGCCAGCACCCTCGGGACAAACTATGGCTACACCTTC.

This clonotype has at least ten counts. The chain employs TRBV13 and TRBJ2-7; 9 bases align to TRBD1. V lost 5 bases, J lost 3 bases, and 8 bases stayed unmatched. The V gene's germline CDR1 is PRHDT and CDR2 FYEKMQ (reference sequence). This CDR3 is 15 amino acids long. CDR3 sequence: CASSPGTGSGYEQYF. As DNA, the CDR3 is TGTGCCAGCAGCCCAGGGACAGGGTCAGGCTACGAGCAGTACTTC. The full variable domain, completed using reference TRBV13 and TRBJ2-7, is AAGVIQSPRHLIKEKRETATLKCYPIPRHDTVYWYQQGPGQDPQFLISFYEKMQSDKGSIPDRFSAQQFSDYHSELNMSSLELGDSALYFCASSPGTGSGYEQYFGPGTRLTVT.

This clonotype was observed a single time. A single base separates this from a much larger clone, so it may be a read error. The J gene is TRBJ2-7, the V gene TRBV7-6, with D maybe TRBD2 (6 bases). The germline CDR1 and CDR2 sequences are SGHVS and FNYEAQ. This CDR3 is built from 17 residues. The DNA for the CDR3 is TGTGCCAGCAGCTTATTCTTTGGGACTCCGAATACCTACGAGCAGCACTTC. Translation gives CASSLFFGTPNTYEQHF.

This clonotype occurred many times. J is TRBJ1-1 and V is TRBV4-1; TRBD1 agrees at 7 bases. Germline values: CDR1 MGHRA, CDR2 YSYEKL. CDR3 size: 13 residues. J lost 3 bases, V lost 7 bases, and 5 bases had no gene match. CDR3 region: CASTDRQYTEAFF. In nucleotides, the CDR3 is TGCGCCAGCACGGACAGGCAGTACACTGAAGCTTTCTTT.

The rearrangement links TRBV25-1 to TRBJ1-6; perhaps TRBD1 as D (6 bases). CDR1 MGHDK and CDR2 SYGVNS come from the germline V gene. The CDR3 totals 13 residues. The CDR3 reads CASLARGNSPLHF. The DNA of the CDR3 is TGTGCTAGTTTGGCCAGGGGCAATTCACCCCTCCACTTT.

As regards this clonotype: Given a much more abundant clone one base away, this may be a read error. The CDR3: CSARASGTVYYEQHF. The CDR3, as DNA: TGCAGTGCTAGGGCTTCCGGGACGGTATATTACGAGCAGCACTTC. This chain links TRBV20-1 with TRBJ2-7, with D perhaps given as TRBD1 or TRBD2 (5 bases each). CDR3 length: 15 amino acids. Germline lookup yields CDR1 DFQATT and CDR2 SNEGSKA (reference sequence).

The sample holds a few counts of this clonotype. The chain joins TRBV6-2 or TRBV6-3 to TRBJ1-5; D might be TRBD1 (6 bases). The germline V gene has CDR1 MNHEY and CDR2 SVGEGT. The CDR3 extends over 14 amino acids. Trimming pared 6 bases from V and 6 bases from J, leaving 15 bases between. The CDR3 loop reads CASSRIQGGQPQHF. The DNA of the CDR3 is TGTGCCAGCAGCCGGATACAGGGAGGTCAGCCCCAGCATTTT.

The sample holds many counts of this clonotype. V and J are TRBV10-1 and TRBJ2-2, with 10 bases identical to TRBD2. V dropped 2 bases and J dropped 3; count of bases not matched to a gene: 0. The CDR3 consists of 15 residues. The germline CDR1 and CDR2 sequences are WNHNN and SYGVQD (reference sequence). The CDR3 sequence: CASSELAGDTGELFF. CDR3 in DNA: TGCGCCAGCAGTGAGCTAGCGGGGGACACCGGGGAGCTGTTTTTT.

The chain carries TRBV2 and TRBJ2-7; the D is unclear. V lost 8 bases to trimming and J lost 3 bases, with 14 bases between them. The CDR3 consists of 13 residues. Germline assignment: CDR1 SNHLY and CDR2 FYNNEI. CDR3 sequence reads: CASRRASIYEQYF. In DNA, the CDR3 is TGTGCCAGCCGGCGAGCTTCAATCTACGAGCAGTACTTC.

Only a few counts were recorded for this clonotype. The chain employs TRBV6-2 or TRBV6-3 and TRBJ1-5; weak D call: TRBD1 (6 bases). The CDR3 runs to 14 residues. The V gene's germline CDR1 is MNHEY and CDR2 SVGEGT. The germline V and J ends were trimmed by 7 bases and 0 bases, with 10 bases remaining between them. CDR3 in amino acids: CASTRGVSNQPQHF. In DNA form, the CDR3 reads TGTGCCAGCACCAGGGGAGTTAGCAATCAGCCCCAGCATTTT.

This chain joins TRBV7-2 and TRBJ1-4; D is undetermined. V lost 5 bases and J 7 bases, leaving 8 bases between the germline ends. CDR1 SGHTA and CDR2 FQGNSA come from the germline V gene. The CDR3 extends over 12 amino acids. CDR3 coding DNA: TGTGCCAGCAGCGTATACAGTGAAAAACTGTTTTTT. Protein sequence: CASSVYSEKLFF.

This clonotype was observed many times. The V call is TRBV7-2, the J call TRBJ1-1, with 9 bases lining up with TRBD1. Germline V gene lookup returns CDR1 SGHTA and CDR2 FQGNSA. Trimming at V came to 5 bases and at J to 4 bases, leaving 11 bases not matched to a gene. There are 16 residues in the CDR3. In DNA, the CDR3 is TGTGCCAGCAGCCAGGGACAGGGAAGGACTTCCACTGAAGCTTTCTTT. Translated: CASSQGQGRTSTEAFF. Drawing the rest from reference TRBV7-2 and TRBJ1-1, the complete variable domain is GAGVSQSPSNKVTEKGKDVELRCDPISGHTALYWYRQSLGQGLEFLIYFQGNSAPDKSGLPSDRFSAERTGGSVSTLTIQRTQQEDSAVYLCASSQGQGRTSTEAFFGQGTRLTVV.

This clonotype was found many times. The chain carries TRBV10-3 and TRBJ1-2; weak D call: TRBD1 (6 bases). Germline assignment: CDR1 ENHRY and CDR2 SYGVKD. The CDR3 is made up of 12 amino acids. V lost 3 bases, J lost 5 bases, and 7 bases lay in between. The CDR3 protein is CAISDTGYGYTF. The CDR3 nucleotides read TGTGCCATCAGTGATACAGGGTATGGCTACACCTTC.